A single sample is the source of the 29 T cell receptor beta chains below, sequenced in a study of CD8+ T cells in alopecia areata. Stated treatment: oral pan-JAK inhibitor, 5-10 mg twice daily. RNA was extracted and reverse transcribed into cDNA as the sequencing template. Produced via immunoSEQ multiplex PCR; TCRdb's table is partial and in-frame only. The sample includes around 190,000 clones, approximately 60% of them seen just once. Sequencing was performed on CD4+ T cells sorted from blood, taken at week 4, from a patient treated with tofacitinib. Receptors originate from a human donor with alopecia areata.

Here the CDR3 reads CAWRTLPGNTIYF. As DNA, the CDR3 is TGTGCCTGGAGAACCCTCCCTGGAAACACCATATATTTT. The J gene is TRBJ1-3, the V gene TRBV30; D not certain. V shed 3 bases and J shed 2 bases, with 8 bases lying between them. Looked up from germline, CDR1 is GTSNPN and CDR2 is SVGIG (reference sequence). The CDR3 runs to 13 residues.

The chain is built from TRBV5-1 and TRBJ1-1; D is uncertain. Trimming pared 0 bases from V and 4 bases from J, leaving 13 bases between. Germline CDR1 is SGHRS and CDR2 is YFSETQ. The CDR3 spans 15 residues. The chain's CDR3 is CASSLANSRATEAFF. In nucleotides, the CDR3 is TGCGCCAGCAGCTTGGCCAACAGCCGGGCCACTGAAGCTTTCTTT. Supplemented by reference TRBV5-1 and TRBJ1-1, the full variable domain reads KAGVTQTPRYLIKTRGQQVTLSCSPISGHRSVSWYQQTPGQGLQFLFEYFSETQRNKGNFPGRFSGRQFSNSRSEMNVSTLELGDSALYLCASSLANSRATEAFFGQGTRLTVV.

CDR3 region: CASSPPTFLTDTQYF. DNA for the CDR3: TGTGCCAGCTCACCACCCACCTTCCTAACAGATACGCAGTATTTT. The V and J genes are TRBV18 and TRBJ2-3; D is ambiguous. The ends were cut back, 0 bases at V and 3 bases at J, with 10 bases in the middle. This CDR3 comprises 15 residues. Per germline, CDR1 KGHSH and CDR2 LQKENI.

This clone was counted only a few times. The chain links TRBV28 to TRBJ2-7; 8 bases line up with TRBD2. The CDR3 sequence is 14 residues long. Germline values: CDR1 MDHEN, CDR2 SYDVKM. V dropped 3 bases and J dropped 4; count of bases not matched to a gene: 5. In DNA, the CDR3 is TGTGCCAGCAGTTTTACGGGGGGGAAGTACGAGCAGTACTTC. It is translated as CASSFTGGKYEQYF.

The chain employs TRBV5-6 and TRBJ2-5; 9 bases are a match to TRBD1. Germline trimming cut 7 bases from V and 5 bases from J; bases unmatched to any gene: 6. CDR1 is SGHDT and CDR2 is YYEEEE in the germline V gene. This CDR3 has 13 residues. The CDR3 DNA reads as TGTGCCAGCGGAGGGACAGGGCGGGAGACCCAGTACTTC. Translated: CASGGTGRETQYF.

The chain couples TRBV6-1 to TRBJ2-4; perhaps TRBD1 as D (6 bases). Trimming shortened V by 2 bases and J by 0 bases, and 20 bases separated the two germline ends. CDR3 size: 19 residues. The germline V gene has CDR1 MNHNS and CDR2 SASEGT. The CDR3 loop reads CASSETRRSGTPAKNIQYF. CDR3 DNA: TGTGCCAGCAGTGAAACGCGGCGCAGTGGGACACCAGCCAAAAACATTCAGTACTTC.

This clone has a handful of counts. This chain connects TRBV29-1 to TRBJ2-1; TRBD2 might be the D (5 bases). CDR3 length equals 13 residues. The V and J ends lost 3 bases and 4 bases respectively, with 10 bases between them. Germline assignment: CDR1 SQVTM and CDR2 ANQGSEA. The CDR3 DNA reads TGCAGCGTTGAGGATAGCGCTTACAATGAGCAGTTCTTC. It codes for CSVEDSAYNEQFF.

The rearrangement joins TRBV27 to TRBJ1-2; no firm D call. Trimming took off 6 bases at V and 0 bases at J, with 14 bases between the two ends. From germline, CDR1 is MNHEY and CDR2 SMNVEV (reference sequence). The CDR3 sequence is 15 residues long. The CDR3 protein is CASRPRDSTNYGYTF. In nucleotides, the CDR3 is TGTGCCAGCAGGCCGCGGGATTCCACTAACTATGGCTACACCTTC.

V usage is TRBV4-2 and J usage is TRBJ1-1, with D perhaps matching TRBD1 (5 bases). Trimming took 7 bases from V and 3 from J, leaving 12 bases between them. The CDR3 is 13 amino acids. Germline V lookup: CDR1 LGHNA, CDR2 YNFKEQ. CDR3 DNA: TGTGCCAGCAATCCCAGGGAGGACACTGAAGCTTTCTTT. Its translation is CASNPREDTEAFF.

The genes are TRBV29-1 and TRBJ2-3, with D hard to call. From germline, CDR1 is SQVTM and CDR2 ANQGSEA. This CDR3 has 14 amino acids. V was pared by 6 bases and J by 0 bases, with 13 bases between. In DNA form, the CDR3 reads TGCAGCGTATCGGTTTTGAGCAGCACAGATACGCAGTATTTT. This sequence encodes CSVSVLSSTDTQYF.

Written as DNA, the CDR3 is TGTGCCAGCAGCAGTTACGGTGAAGACTATCAGCCCCAGCATTTT. Amino acids: CASSSYGEDYQPQHF. The chain joins TRBV5-6 to TRBJ1-5; D remains unclear. The CDR3 runs to 15 residues. V was clipped by 4 bases and J by 5 bases, with 16 bases between them. Germline loops: CDR1 SGHDT, CDR2 YYEEEE.

The chain employs TRBV11-1 and TRBJ2-5; TRBD2 matches 9 bases. This CDR3 is built from 16 residues. Trimming removed 5 bases from V and 5 bases from J; junction bases left unmatched: 12. Germline lookup yields CDR1 SGHAT and CDR2 FQDESV (reference sequence). CDR3 bases: TGTGCCAGCAGCCTCGGGAAGCGGGAGGTGCAGGAGACCCAGTACTTC. The encoded protein is CASSLGKREVQETQYF.

The chain combines TRBV29-1 with TRBJ2-7; TRBD2 matches 10 bases. Germline V gene lookup returns CDR1 SQVTM and CDR2 ANQGSEA. The CDR3 has 13 residues. The trim removed 7 bases at V and 1 base at J, leaving 4 bases unmatched. The chain's CDR3 is CSGGTSDSYEQYF. The CDR3 DNA is TGCAGCGGAGGGACTAGCGATTCCTACGAGCAGTACTTC.

The gene calls are TRBV18 and TRBJ2-7; a possible D gene is TRBD2 (6 bases). CDR1 is KGHSH, CDR2 LQKENI, per germline. Between the trimmed V and J ends, which lost 3 bases and 5 bases, there was a span of 14 bases. This CDR3 region has 14 residues. Here the CDR3 reads CASSPSRAGNEQYF. Here the CDR3 DNA reads TGTGCCAGCTCACCGTCTCGGGCGGGGAACGAGCAGTACTTC.

This rearrangement joins TRBV7-2 to TRBJ2-1; 12 bases align to TRBD2. The CDR3 sequence is 16 residues long. V dropped 1 base and J dropped 4; count of bases not matched to a gene: 2. CDR1 is SGHTA and CDR2 is FQGNSA in the germline V gene. The CDR3 reads CASSLDGTSGYNEQFF. The CDR3 coding sequence is TGTGCCAGCAGCTTAGATGGGACTAGCGGGTACAATGAGCAGTTCTTC.

In this sample, this clone turned up a few times. The chain joins TRBV15 to TRBJ2-4; D perhaps matches TRBD2 (6 bases). This CDR3 contains 15 residues. With 3 bases removed from V and 0 bases from J, the gap between germline ends came to 9 bases. The germline V gene encodes CDR1 LNHNV and CDR2 YYDKDF (reference sequence). CDR3 loop: CATSSGGQAKNIQYF. In DNA form, the CDR3 reads TGTGCCACCAGCAGCGGAGGGCAAGCCAAAAACATTCAGTACTTC.

The chain joins TRBV29-1 to TRBJ1-1, with D perhaps matching TRBD1 (6 bases). Trimming pared 6 bases from V and 11 bases from J, leaving 19 bases between. CDR3 length equals 12 residues. CDR1 is SQVTM, CDR2 ANQGSEA, per germline. The CDR3 here is CSVRKNRDPAFF. CDR3 DNA sequence: TGCAGCGTCCGAAAAAACAGGGATCCGGCTTTCTTT.

Here the CDR3 DNA reads TGTGCCAGCAGCCTACGACAGGGGATAGGCGAGCAGTACTTC. Its protein is CASSLRQGIGEQYF. The chain links TRBV6-5 to TRBJ2-7; TRBD1 agrees at 8 bases. This CDR3 has 14 amino acids. Losses at the gene ends were 6 bases for V and 6 bases for J; bases not matched to a gene: 10. The germline V gene has CDR1 MNHEY and CDR2 SVGAGI.

The rearrangement joins TRBV9 to TRBJ2-5, with 8 bases lining up with TRBD1. The ends lost 4 bases at V and 6 bases at J; junction bases unmatched: 11. Germline CDR1 is SGDLS and CDR2 is YYNGEE. This CDR3 spans 15 amino acids. In nucleotides, the CDR3 is TGTGCCAGCAGCAACCAGGACAGGGTAATGAAGACCCAGTACTTC. As protein: CASSNQDRVMKTQYF.

This clone appeared a few times. The V and J genes are TRBV29-1 and TRBJ2-1; 12 bases fit TRBD2. Germline CDR1 reads SQVTM; CDR2 reads ANQGSEA. This CDR3 spans 16 amino acids. With V trimmed by 4 bases and J by 8 bases, 12 bases remained unmatched. The CDR3 DNA reads as TGCAGCGTTGTCCCTGAGACTAGCGGGAGTGGGTATGAGCAGTTCTTC. Translating it yields CSVVPETSGSGYEQFF.

This chain links TRBV29-1 with TRBJ2-5; D might be TRBD1 or TRBD2, each matching 5 bases. V lost 4 bases and J lost 2, with 11 bases in between. The CDR3 covers 13 residues. Looked up from germline, CDR1 is SQVTM and CDR2 is ANQGSEA. The CDR3 sequence is CSVGVGTQETQYF. CDR3 nucleotides: TGCAGCGTTGGGGTGGGGACGCAAGAGACCCAGTACTTC.

In its sample, this clone was seen a few times. The chain carries TRBV7-6 and TRBJ2-2; 9 nucleotides align to TRBD2. CDR3 length equals 15 residues. V trimming: 1 base; J trimming: 7 bases; junction bases outside the gene matches: 4. Germline CDR1 SGHVS, CDR2 FNYEAQ. CDR3 bases: TGTGCCAGCAGCTTAGGCCTAGCGGGACACGGGGAGCTGTTTTTT. This translates into CASSLGLAGHGELFF.

The chain has TRBV5-4 and TRBJ2-3, with D perhaps matching TRBD2 (6 bases). V lost 0 bases to trimming and J lost 14 bases, with 13 bases between them. In germline, CDR1 is SGHNT, CDR2 YYREEE (reference sequence). The CDR3 is made up of 12 amino acids. The CDR3: CASSLDRERAYF. For the CDR3, the DNA is TGTGCCAGCAGCTTGGATCGGGAGAGGGCGTATTTT.

J is TRBJ1-2 and V is TRBV2, with a weak D call TRBD1 (5 bases). This CDR3 spans 14 amino acids. Trimming took 7 bases from V and 4 from J, leaving 16 bases between them. Germline lookup yields CDR1 SNHLY and CDR2 FYNNEI. CDR3 in amino acids: CASIGTILGYGYTF. The CDR3 nucleotides read TGTGCCAGCATTGGGACGATTTTGGGCTATGGCTACACCTTC.

J is TRBJ2-1 and V is TRBV11-1; TRBD1 agrees at 9 bases. V shed 3 bases, J shed 8 bases, and the junction held 2 bases outside the gene matches. CDR1 and CDR2 (germline): SGHAT, FQDESV (reference sequence). The CDR3 consists of 13 residues. As DNA, the CDR3 is TGTGCCAGCAGCTTGGACAGGGGCGATGAGCAGTTCTTC. The encoded protein is CASSLDRGDEQFF.

This clone has at least ten counts. The chain employs TRBV10-3 and TRBJ2-1, with a weak D call TRBD2 (6 bases). With 0 bases removed from V and 15 bases from J, the gap between germline ends came to 15 bases. The CDR3 is 13 amino acids. Per germline, CDR1 ENHRY and CDR2 SYGVKD. The CDR3 sequence is CAISESMGDSVFF. CDR3 sequence (DNA): TGTGCCATCAGTGAGTCGATGGGGGACTCGGTGTTCTTC.

V and J are TRBV15 and TRBJ1-5, with a tentative D call TRBD1 (6 bases). The germline gives CDR1 LNHNV, CDR2 YYDKDF (reference sequence). Trimming cost V 1 base and J 4 bases, with 11 bases left between them. This CDR3 region has 15 residues. CDR3 loop: CATSRGGTGNQPQHF. The CDR3 nucleotides read TGTGCCACCAGCAGAGGAGGAACAGGGAATCAGCCCCAGCATTTT.

This clone was detected a few times. The V and J genes are TRBV11-2 and TRBJ2-7, with 8 bases fitting TRBD2. V lost 3 bases, J lost 1 base, and 5 bases stayed unmatched. The CDR3 is 15 residues long. In germline, CDR1 is SGHAT, CDR2 FQNNGV. CDR3 in amino acids: CASSFELAGSYEQYF. The CDR3 nucleotides read TGTGCCAGCAGCTTTGAGCTAGCGGGTTCCTACGAGCAGTACTTC.

This clone was observed a handful of times. The rearrangement joins TRBV28 to TRBJ1-2; D is possibly TRBD1 (5 bases). The CDR3 totals 14 residues. The V end lost 5 bases, the J end lost 2 bases, and 12 bases lay between the germline ends. The V gene's germline CDR1 is MDHEN and CDR2 SYDVKM. The CDR3 DNA reads TGTGCCAGCAGTCTTGGGACGAGGAACTATGGCTACACCTTC. It specifies CASSLGTRNYGYTF.